This T cell receptor beta chain was sequenced in a study of blood T cell repertoires in COVID-19. Study details: Samples taken during acute and convalescent COVID-19 were collected in the United States, Italy and Spain. PBMCs, B-cell-depleted T cells, or T cells were the source of the cDNA or gDNA that made up the material.

One Seattle source followed patients from active infection through their disease course. Clones were sequenced by immunoSEQ multiplex PCR, and TCRdb holds only the in-frame ones, with some missing. Of some 58,000 clones listed, about 83% are singletons. Germline V lookup: CDR1 MNHEY, CDR2 SMNVEV (reference sequence). V shed 4 bases and J shed 3 bases, with 20 bases lying between them. The CDR3 totals 17 residues. Sequenced material: peripheral blood. This chain joins TRBV27 and TRBJ2-3; tentatively, D is TRBD2 (5 bases). This clonotype was sampled from a middle-aged man with COVID-19, enrolled during active disease. DNA for the CDR3: TGTGCCAGCAGTTCATTAACTTGGCCGGGAAGTACAGATACGCAGTATTTT. This sequence encodes CASSSLTWPGSTDTQYF.